These T cell receptor beta chains were read from a single sample in a study of OX40 agonist ivuxolimab in advanced cancers. Method: immunoSEQ multiplex PCR; TCRdb's copy keeps in-frame clones and lacks some. The data contain tens of thousands of clones, 90% to 95% of them seen just once; the ten biggest clones take up about 30%. Sequenced material: CD4+ or CD8+ T cells sorted from blood, taken in a trial of the OX40 agonist ivuxolimab. These receptor sequences come from an adult with an advanced solid tumor such as melanoma, head and neck, liver or kidney cancer. CDR3s include the opening cysteine and the closing phenylalanine or tryptophan. The D gene is left open where the match is weak. Clone size is given for some rows only: seen once, a few or many times, or a class if the clone is expanded.

TRBV30	TRBJ2-2	-	11	-	TGTGCCTGGGGAGACACCGGGGAGCTGTTTTTT	CAWGDTGELFF
TRBV7-3	TRBJ2-3	-	15	-	TGTGCCAGCAGCTTAGTCGGAGGGTGGAAAGATACGCAGTATTTT	CASSLVGGWKDTQYF
TRBV19	TRBJ2-6	-	16	-	TGTGCCAGTAGTATGAGTGGTTTTTCTGGGGCCAACGTCCTGACTTTC	CASSMSGFSGANVLTF
TRBV29-1	TRBJ2-1	once	15	TRBD1	TGCAGCGTTGAATTCGGGACAGCCGCTTGGGATGAGCAGTTCTTC	CSVEFGTAAWDEQFF
TRBV4-1	TRBJ2-7	-	13	-	TGCGCCAGCAGCCAAGTGCAAGGCTACGAGCAGTACTTC	CASSQVQGYEQYF
TRBV5-6	TRBJ2-7	-	14	-	TGTGCCAGCAGCGCAGGACGGGGTGCCTACGAGCAGTACTTC	CASSAGRGAYEQYF
TRBV7-8	TRBJ1-1	-	12	-	TGTGCCAGCAGCTTAGTTTCCACTGAAGCTTTCTTT	CASSLVSTEAFF
TRBV4-1	TRBJ2-1	once	15	-	TGCGCCAGCAGCCTCCGGAGCGCTTCCTACAATGAGCAGTTCTTC	CASSLRSASYNEQFF
TRBV4-1	TRBJ2-2	once	13	-	TGCGCCAGCAGCCGGATCGGGGGCGGGGAGCTGTTTTTT	CASSRIGGGELFF
TRBV27	TRBJ2-3	-	17	TRBD2	TGTGCCAGCAGTAAACCGGGACTAGCGCGAGACACAGATACGCAGTATTTT	CASSKPGLARDTDTQYF
TRBV9	TRBJ1-1	-	15	-	TGTGCCAGCAGCGTAGGACAGGCGGGGAACACTGAAGCTTTCTTT	CASSVGQAGNTEAFF
TRBV7-9	TRBJ2-4	-	12	-	TGTGCCAGCAGCTTTGAGGAAAACATTCAGTACTTC	CASSFEENIQYF
TRBV15	TRBJ2-1	-	16	-	TGTGCCACCAGCAGAGATGGTGGGCCCAAAAAGGATGAGCAGTTCTTC	CATSRDGGPKKDEQFF
TRBV7-9	TRBJ2-1	once	15	-	TGTGCCAGCAGCAATGCCGGGGGCCGGGCGGATGAGCAGTTCTTC	CASSNAGGRADEQFF
TRBV5-4	TRBJ1-1	-	15	TRBD1	TGTGCCAGCAGCTTGGCACAGGGGGGTAACACTGAAGCTTTCTTT	CASSLAQGGNTEAFF
TRBV19	TRBJ2-5	-	16	TRBD1	TGTGCCAGTAGTAATCCCCGGGACAGCTTCCAAGAGACCCAGTACTTC	CASSNPRDSFQETQYF
TRBV7-9	TRBJ1-2	-	14	-	TGTGCCAGCAGCTTAGAGACAATTTCCTATGGCTACACCTTC	CASSLETISYGYTF
TRBV9	TRBJ2-3	-	13	-	TGTGCCAGCAGCCCCAACTGGGAAGATACGCAGTATTTT	CASSPNWEDTQYF
TRBV14	TRBJ2-5	once	14	-	TGTGCCAGCAGCCAAGAGACCGGTTTAGAGACCCAGTACTTC	CASSQETGLETQYF
TRBV5-5	TRBJ2-7	-	12	-	TGTGCCAGCAGCTTGTCTGACTACGAGCAGTACTTC	CASSLSDYEQYF
TRBV5-1	TRBJ2-7	-	14	TRBD1	TGCGCCAGCAGCCCAGGGGGCTTAAACTACGAGCAGTACTTC	CASSPGGLNYEQYF
TRBV7-2	TRBJ2-7	-	15	-	TGTGCCAGCAGCTTAGCGGTGGAAAGCTCCTACGAGCAGTACTTC	CASSLAVESSYEQYF
TRBV6-5	TRBJ2-3	-	15	-	TGTGCCAGCAGTCGAACCTATGTAAGGGCAGATACGCAGTATTTT	CASSRTYVRADTQYF
TRBV7-9	TRBJ1-2	once	14	-	TGTGCCAGCAGCTTCGGGAGCTTTAACTATGGCTACACCTTC	CASSFGSFNYGYTF
TRBV4-1	TRBJ1-2	-	15	-	TGCGCCAGCAGCCAAGGTCCGGGAAATAACTATGGCTACACCTTC	CASSQGPGNNYGYTF
TRBV15	TRBJ2-7	-	15	-	TGTGCCACCAGCAGAGATAAAGCGCCCTCCTACGAGCAGTACTTC	CATSRDKAPSYEQYF
TRBV30	TRBJ2-3	-	12	-	TGTGCCTGGAGTGAGCAGGCGCCTACGCAGTATTTT	CAWSEQAPTQYF
TRBV7-6	TRBJ2-1	-	16	-	TGTGCCAGCAGCTTAGTCCAGGGGATAGGATATGGTGAGCAGTTCTTC	CASSLVQGIGYGEQFF
TRBV30	TRBJ2-5	-	16	TRBD2	TGTGCCTGGAGTGTACTCAGCGGGGGCGCAAGGGAGACCCAGTACTTC	CAWSVLSGGARETQYF
TRBV27	TRBJ1-2	-	14	-	TGTGCCAGCACCCCGGACGGACGACCTGGCGGCTACACCTTC	CASTPDGRPGGYTF
TRBV30	TRBJ2-1	-	12	-	TGTGCCTGGAGTAGCAGCAACAATGAGCAGTTCTTC	CAWSSSNNEQFF
TRBV9	TRBJ2-7	-	14	-	TGTGCCAGCAGCGTAGAGGGAGTTTCCTACGAGCAGTACTTC	CASSVEGVSYEQYF
TRBV7-9	TRBJ2-1	-	16	TRBD2	TGTGCCAGCAGCTTAGTACTAGCGGGAGGATACAATGAGCAGTTCTTC	CASSLVLAGGYNEQFF
TRBV7-2	TRBJ2-5	-	15	-	TGTGCCAGCAGCCTAGGGGGAGGCATTCAAGAGACCCAGTACTTC	CASSLGGGIQETQYF
TRBV30	TRBJ1-2	-	12	-	TGTGCCTGGAGTGAGTTGGGGGTTGGCTACACCTTC	CAWSELGVGYTF
TRBV28	TRBJ1-2	-	11	-	TGTGCCAGCAGTTTTTCGAGAGGCTACACCTTC	CASSFSRGYTF
TRBV28	TRBJ1-1	-	14	TRBD1	TGTGCCAGCAGGGTAGAGGGGGCGTGGACTGAAGCTTTCTTT	CASRVEGAWTEAFF
TRBV28	TRBJ1-1	-	13	TRBD1	TGTGCCACCTCACCCACAGGGGTGACTGAAGCTTTCTTT	CATSPTGVTEAFF
TRBV9	TRBJ2-7	few	14	-	TGTGCCAGCAGCGTAGCCGTAAACTCCTACGAGCAGTACTTC	CASSVAVNSYEQYF
TRBV9	TRBJ2-7	-	15	TRBD2	TGTGCCAGCAGCACGGGACTAAGCCCCCTCTACGAGCAGTACTTC	CASSTGLSPLYEQYF
TRBV5-6	TRBJ2-3	-	12	-	TGTGCCAGCAAGGCCGGTTCAGATACGCAGTATTTT	CASKAGSDTQYF
TRBV5-1	TRBJ2-2	-	15	-	TGCGCCAGCAGCTCCGGCCGCCCGGGGACCGGGGAGCTGTTTTTT	CASSSGRPGTGELFF
TRBV27	TRBJ2-7	-	10	-	TGTGCCAGCAGTTTAGGGGAGCAGTACTTC	CASSLGEQYF
TRBV19	TRBJ1-1	once	15	-	TGTGCCAGTAGTCCGACCCCCGGGGGGAGCACTGAAGCTTTCTTT	CASSPTPGGSTEAFF
TRBV11-3	TRBJ2-1	-	13	-	TGTGCCAGCAGCCCACCACAGGGTCAGGGGCAGTTCTTC	CASSPPQGQGQFF
TRBV11-2	TRBJ1-1	-	12	-	TGTGCCAGCAGCCCAAGCATGGGCGAAGCTTTCTTT	CASSPSMGEAFF
TRBV12-5	TRBJ1-1	-	13	-	TGTGCTAGTGGTTTGGATATGAACACTGAAGCTTTCTTT	CASGLDMNTEAFF
TRBV19	TRBJ1-5	-	14	-	TGTGCCAGTAGTTTCACCCTTAGCAATCAGCCCCAGCATTTT	CASSFTLSNQPQHF
TRBV2	TRBJ1-2	-	12	-	TGTGCCAGGAGGCTAGGGACCAGAGGCTACACCTTC	CARRLGTRGYTF
TRBV28	TRBJ2-7	once	16	TRBD1	TGTGCCAGCAGTCCTAACCCCGGGACAGCTTCCTACGAGCAGTACTTC	CASSPNPGTASYEQYF
TRBV13	TRBJ2-3	-	16	TRBD2	TGTGCCAGCAGCTTATCTAGCGGGACTAGCACAGATACGCAGTATTTT	CASSLSSGTSTDTQYF
TRBV12-5	TRBJ1-2	medium-sized	11	-	TGTGCTAGTGGAACCAGACATGGCTACACCTTC	CASGTRHGYTF